This T cell receptor beta chain was captured by sequencing in a study of CD8+CD57+ T cells in acquired aplastic anemia. The wider study: Quantities of DNA derived from sorted CD4+ and CD8+ cells averaged about 3.2 ug. Regarding the study as a whole: The number of CD8+ CDR3 sequences shared by patients and controls was approximately 30. Patients did not significantly differ from controls in CD8+ Simpson's diversity.

An expansion of CD8+CD57+ cells by flow cytometry had been shown in patients chosen for sequencing. Patients were untreated when blood was sampled. This clonotype was detected only a few times. The antigen remains unidentified. Profiling that covered TCR beta VDJ and CDR3 relied on genomic DNA as its template. TCRdb re-derived calls from the reads in MiXCR, one entry per CDR3 protein. The sample holds 150,000 to 200,000 distinct CDR3 sequences, 48% seen once. Germline values: CDR1 SGHDT, CDR2 YYEEEE. The CDR3 extends over 18 amino acids. The V segment lost 0 bases and the J segment 6 bases; nucleotides outside the gene matches: 6.

The clonotype comes from a human donor with aplastic anemia. The sample comprised sorted CD4+, CD8+, or CD8+CD57+ T cells (not recorded which) from PBMCs. The genes are TRBV5-6 and TRBJ2-1; 16 nucleotides agree with TRBD2. The CDR3 reads CASSLGIGTSGRANEQFF. The CDR3 DNA sequence: TGTGCCAGCAGCTTGGGGATCGGGACTAGCGGGAGGGCCAATGAGCAGTTCTTC. The variable domain in full, with the rest retrieved from reference TRBV5-6 and TRBJ2-1, is DAGVTQSPTHLIKTRGQQVTLRCSPKSGHDTVSWYQQALGQGPQFIFQYYEEEERQRGNFPDRFSGHQFPNYSSELNVNALLLGDSALYLCASSLGIGTSGRANEQFFGPGTRLTVL.